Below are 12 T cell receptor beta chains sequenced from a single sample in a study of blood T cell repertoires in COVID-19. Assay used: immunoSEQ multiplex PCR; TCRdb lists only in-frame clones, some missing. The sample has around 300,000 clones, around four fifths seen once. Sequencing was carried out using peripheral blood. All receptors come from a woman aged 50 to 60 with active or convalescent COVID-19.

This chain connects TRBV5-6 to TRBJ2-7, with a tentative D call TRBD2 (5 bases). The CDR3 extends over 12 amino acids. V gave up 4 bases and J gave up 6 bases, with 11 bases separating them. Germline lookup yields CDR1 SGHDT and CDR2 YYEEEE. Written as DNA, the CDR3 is TGTGCCAGCAGCCGACGGACTTTCGAGCAGTACTTC. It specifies CASSRRTFEQYF.

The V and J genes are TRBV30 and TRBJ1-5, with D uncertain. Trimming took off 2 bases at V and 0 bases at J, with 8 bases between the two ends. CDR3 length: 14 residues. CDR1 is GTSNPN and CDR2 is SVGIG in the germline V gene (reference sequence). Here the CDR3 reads CAWSWQNSNQPQHF. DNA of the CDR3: TGTGCCTGGAGTTGGCAGAATAGCAATCAGCCCCAGCATTTT.

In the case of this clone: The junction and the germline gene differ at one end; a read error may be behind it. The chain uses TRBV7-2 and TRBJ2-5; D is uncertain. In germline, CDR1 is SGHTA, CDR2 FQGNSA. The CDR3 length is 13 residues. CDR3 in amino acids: CASSLTTSGARHF. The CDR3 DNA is TGTGCCAGCAGCTTAACTACTTCCGGTGCTAGGCACTTC.

Here the CDR3 reads CASSPLGLAGGPGSEQFF. CDR3 DNA sequence: TGTGCCAGCAGCCCACTGGGACTAGCGGGAGGGCCGGGTAGTGAGCAGTTCTTC. The gene calls are TRBV5-6 and TRBJ2-1; TRBD2 matches at 16 bases. The V gene end was trimmed by 4 bases and the J gene end by 9 bases; junction bases not matched to a gene: 13. Germline V gene data show CDR1 as SGHDT and CDR2 as YYEEEE. This CDR3 spans 18 amino acids.

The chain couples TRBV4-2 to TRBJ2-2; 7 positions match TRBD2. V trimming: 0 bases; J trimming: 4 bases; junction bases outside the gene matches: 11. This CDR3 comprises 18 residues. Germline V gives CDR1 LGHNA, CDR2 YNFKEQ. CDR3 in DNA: TGTGCCAGCAGCCAAGACTACGACCGCGGGAGATCCACCGGGGAGCTGTTTTTT. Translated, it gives CASSQDYDRGRSTGELFF.

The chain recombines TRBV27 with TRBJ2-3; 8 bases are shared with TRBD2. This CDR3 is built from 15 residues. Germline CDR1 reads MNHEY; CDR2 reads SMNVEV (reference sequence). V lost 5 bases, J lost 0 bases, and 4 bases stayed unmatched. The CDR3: CASSPIAGSTDTQYF. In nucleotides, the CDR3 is TGTGCCAGCAGTCCAATAGCGGGGAGCACAGATACGCAGTATTTT.

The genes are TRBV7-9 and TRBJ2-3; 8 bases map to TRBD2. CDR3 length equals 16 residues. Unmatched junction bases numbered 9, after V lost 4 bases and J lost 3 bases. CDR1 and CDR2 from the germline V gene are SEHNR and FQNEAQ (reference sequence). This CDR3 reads CASSSRGGATTDTQYF. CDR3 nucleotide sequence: TGTGCCAGCAGCTCCCGGGGGGGAGCTACGACAGATACGCAGTATTTT.

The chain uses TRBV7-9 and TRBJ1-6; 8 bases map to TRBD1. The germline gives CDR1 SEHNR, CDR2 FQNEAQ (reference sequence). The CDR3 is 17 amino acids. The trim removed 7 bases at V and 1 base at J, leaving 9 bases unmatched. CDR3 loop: CASNPGQGASYNSPLHF. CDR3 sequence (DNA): TGTGCCAGCAACCCGGGGCAGGGGGCATCCTATAATTCACCCCTCCACTTT.

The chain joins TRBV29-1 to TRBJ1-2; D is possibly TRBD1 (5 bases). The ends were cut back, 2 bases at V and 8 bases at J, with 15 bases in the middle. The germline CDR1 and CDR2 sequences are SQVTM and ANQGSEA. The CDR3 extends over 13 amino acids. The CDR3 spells CSVETTGFWGYTF. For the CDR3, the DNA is TGCAGCGTTGAAACCACAGGTTTCTGGGGCTACACCTTC.

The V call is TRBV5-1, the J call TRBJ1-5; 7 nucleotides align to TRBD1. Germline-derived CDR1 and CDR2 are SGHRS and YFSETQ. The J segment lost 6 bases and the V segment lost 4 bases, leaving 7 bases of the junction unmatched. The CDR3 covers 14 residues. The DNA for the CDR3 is TGCGCCAGCAGCAACGGGACAGTAGGTCAGCCCCAGCATTTT. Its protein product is CASSNGTVGQPQHF.

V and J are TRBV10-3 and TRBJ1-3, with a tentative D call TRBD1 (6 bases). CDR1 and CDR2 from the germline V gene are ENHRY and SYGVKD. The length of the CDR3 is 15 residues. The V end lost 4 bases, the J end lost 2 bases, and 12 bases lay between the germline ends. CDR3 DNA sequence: TGTGCCATCAGTGGCCAGGGGAAGGCTGGAAACACCATATATTTT. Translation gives CAISGQGKAGNTIYF.

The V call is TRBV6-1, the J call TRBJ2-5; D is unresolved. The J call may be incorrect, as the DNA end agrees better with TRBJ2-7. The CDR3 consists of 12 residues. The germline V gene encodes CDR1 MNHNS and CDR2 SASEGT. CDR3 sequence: CASSEEWGEQYF. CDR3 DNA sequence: TGTGCCAGCAGTGAAGAGTGGGGCGAGCAGTACTTC.